This T cell receptor (beta chain) appears in the sequencing data of a study of CD8+ T cells in alopecia areata. Treatment: oral pan-JAK inhibitor, 5-10 mg twice daily. cDNA serving as the sequencing template came from extracted, reverse transcribed RNA. Here immunoSEQ multiplex PCR was the method, and the copy in TCRdb shows in-frame clones only, minus some. The table shows under 250,000 clones, with more than 60% occurring only once. The V end lost 6 bases, the J end lost 2 bases, and 11 bases lay between the germline ends. This CDR3 spans 15 amino acids. Germline V CDR1 and CDR2: SGHTA, FQGTGA. Sample: CD4+ T cells sorted from blood, taken around week 44, from a patient treated with tofacitinib. This chain links TRBV7-3 with TRBJ2-6; D remains unclear. This receptor was taken from a human donor with alopecia areata. In nucleotides, the CDR3 is TGTGCCAGCAGTTACAGACCAACTGGGGCCAACGTCCTGACTTTC. Translated, it gives CASSYRPTGANVLTF.